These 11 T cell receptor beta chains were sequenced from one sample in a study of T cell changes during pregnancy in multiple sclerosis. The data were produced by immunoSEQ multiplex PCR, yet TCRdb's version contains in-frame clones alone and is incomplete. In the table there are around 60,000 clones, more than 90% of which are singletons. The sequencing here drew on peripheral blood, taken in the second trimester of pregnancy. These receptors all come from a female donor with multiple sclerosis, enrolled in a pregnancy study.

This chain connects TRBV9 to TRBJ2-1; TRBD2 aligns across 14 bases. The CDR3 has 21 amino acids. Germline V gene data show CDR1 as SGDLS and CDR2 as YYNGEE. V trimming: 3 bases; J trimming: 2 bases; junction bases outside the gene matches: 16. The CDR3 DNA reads TGTGCCAGCAGCGGACTGCGGGGACTAGCGGGAGCGGTAACCCCCTACAATGAGCAGTTCTTC. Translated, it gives CASSGLRGLAGAVTPYNEQFF.

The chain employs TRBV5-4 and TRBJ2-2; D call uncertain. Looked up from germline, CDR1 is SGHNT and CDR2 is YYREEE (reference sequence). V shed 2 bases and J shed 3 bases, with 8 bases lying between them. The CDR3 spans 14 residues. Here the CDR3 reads CASSFSYYTGELFF. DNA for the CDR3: TGTGCCAGCAGCTTTTCATACTACACCGGGGAGCTGTTTTTT.

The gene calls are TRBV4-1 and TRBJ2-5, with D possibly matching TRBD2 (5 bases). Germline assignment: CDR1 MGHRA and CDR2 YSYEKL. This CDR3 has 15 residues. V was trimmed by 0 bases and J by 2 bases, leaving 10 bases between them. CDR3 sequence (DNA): TGCGCCAGCAGCCAAGATCTCGCGGGTCAAGAGACCCAGTACTTC. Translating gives CASSQDLAGQETQYF.

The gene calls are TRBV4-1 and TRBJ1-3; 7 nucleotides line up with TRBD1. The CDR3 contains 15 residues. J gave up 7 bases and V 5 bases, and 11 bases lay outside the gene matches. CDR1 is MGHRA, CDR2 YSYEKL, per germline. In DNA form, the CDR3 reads TGCGCCAGCAGCTACTCCGGGACAGTGGAGAACACCATATATTTT. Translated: CASSYSGTVENTIYF.

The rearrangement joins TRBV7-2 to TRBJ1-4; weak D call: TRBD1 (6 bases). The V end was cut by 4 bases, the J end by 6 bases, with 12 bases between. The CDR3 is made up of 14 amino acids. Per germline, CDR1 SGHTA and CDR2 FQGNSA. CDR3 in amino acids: CASSYTGNDEKLFF. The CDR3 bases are TGTGCCAGCAGCTATACAGGGAATGATGAAAAACTGTTTTTT.

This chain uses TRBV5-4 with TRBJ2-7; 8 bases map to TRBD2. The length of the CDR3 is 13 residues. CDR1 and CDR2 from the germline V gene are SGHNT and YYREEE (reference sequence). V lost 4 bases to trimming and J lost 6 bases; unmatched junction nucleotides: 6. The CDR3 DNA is TGTGCCAGCAGCCCGATCGCGGGAGGCGAGCAGTACTTC. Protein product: CASSPIAGGEQYF. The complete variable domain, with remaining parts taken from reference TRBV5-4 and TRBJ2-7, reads ETGVTQSPTHLIKTRGQQVTLRCSSQSGHNTVSWYQQALGQGPQFIFQYYREEENGRGNFPPRFSGLQFPNYSSELNVNALELDDSALYLCASSPIAGGEQYFGPGTRLTVT.

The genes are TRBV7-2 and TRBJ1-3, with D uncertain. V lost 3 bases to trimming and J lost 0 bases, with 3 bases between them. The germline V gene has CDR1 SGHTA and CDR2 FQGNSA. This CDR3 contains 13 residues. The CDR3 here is CASSLASGNTIYF. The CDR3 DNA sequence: TGTGCCAGCAGCTTGGCCTCTGGAAACACCATATATTTT. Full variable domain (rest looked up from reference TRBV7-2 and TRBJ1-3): GAGVSQSPSNKVTEKGKDVELRCDPISGHTALYWYRQSLGQGLEFLIYFQGNSAPDKSGLPSDRFSAERTGGSVSTLTIQRTQQEDSAVYLCASSLASGNTIYFGEGSWLTVV.

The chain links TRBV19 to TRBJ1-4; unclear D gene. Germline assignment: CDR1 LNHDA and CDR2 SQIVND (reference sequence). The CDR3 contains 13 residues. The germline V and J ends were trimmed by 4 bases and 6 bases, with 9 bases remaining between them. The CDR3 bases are TGTGCCAGTAGTACCGCAGTTCATGAAAAACTGTTTTTT. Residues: CASSTAVHEKLFF.

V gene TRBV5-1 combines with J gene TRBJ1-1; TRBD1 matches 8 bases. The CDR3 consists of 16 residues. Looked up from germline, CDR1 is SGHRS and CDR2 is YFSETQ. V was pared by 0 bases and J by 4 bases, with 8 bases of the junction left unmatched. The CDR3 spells CASSLDGRGLLTEAFF. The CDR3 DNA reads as TGCGCCAGCAGCTTGGACGGCAGGGGGCTACTCACTGAAGCTTTCTTT.

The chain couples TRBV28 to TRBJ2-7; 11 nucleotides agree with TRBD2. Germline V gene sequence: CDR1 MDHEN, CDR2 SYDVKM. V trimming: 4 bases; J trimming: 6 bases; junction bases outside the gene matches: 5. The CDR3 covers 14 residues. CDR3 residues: CASSSWLAGGEQYF. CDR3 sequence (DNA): TGTGCCAGCAGTTCGTGGCTAGCGGGAGGCGAGCAGTACTTC.

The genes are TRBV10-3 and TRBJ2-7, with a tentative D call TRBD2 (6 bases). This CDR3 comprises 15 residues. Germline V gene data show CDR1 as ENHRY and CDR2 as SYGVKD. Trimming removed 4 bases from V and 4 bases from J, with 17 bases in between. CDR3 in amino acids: CAISGEGTYVYEQYF. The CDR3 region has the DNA TGTGCCATCAGTGGGGAAGGGACTTACGTTTACGAGCAGTACTTC.